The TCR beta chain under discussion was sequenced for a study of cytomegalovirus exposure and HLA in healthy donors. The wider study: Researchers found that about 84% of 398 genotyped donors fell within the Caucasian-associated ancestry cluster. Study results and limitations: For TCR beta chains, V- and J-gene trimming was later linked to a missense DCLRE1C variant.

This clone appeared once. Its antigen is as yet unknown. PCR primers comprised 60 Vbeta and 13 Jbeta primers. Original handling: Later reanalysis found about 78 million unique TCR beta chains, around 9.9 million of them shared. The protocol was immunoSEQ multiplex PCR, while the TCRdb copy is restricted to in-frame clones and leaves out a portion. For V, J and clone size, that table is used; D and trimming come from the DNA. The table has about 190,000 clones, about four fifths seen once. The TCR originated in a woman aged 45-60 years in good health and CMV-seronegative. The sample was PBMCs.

CDR3 amino acids: CASSRDRAYGYTF. The DNA for the CDR3 is TGTGCCAGTAGCCGGGACAGGGCCTATGGCTACACCTTC. The chain recombines TRBV19 with TRBJ1-2; the match to TRBD1 covers 9 bases. Trimming cost V 6 bases and J 4 bases; bases outside gene matches: 3. This CDR3 is built from 13 residues. Germline values: CDR1 LNHDA, CDR2 SQIVND (reference sequence).